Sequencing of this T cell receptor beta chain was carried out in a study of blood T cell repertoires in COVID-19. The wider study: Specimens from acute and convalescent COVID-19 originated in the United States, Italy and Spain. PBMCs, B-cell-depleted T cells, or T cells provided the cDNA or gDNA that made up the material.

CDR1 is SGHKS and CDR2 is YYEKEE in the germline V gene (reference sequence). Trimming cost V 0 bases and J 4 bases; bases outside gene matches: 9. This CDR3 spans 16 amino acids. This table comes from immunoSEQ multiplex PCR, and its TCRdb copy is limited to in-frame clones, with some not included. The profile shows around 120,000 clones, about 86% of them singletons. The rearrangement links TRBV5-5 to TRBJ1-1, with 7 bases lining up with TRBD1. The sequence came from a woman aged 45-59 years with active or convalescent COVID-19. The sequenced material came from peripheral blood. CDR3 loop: CASSLVGQGGSTEAFF. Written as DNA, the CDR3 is TGTGCCAGCAGCTTGGTGGGACAAGGGGGCAGCACTGAAGCTTTCTTT.